Following are 2 T cell receptor beta chains from one sample sequenced in a study of human T cells and chemical hapten exposure. Time point meaning: pre-sensitization, week 0. Treatment described: therapeutic diphenylcyclopropenone sensitization with weekly scalp DPC. TCRdb re-called the RACE reads with MiXCR, one entry per CDR3 protein. The data hold approximately 79,000 distinct CDR3 sequences, with 7.5% to 9.5% observed a single time. The sample here was whole blood, taken in connection with sensitization to the hapten diphenylcyclopropenone (DPC). The receptor set was obtained from a man aged 40-55 years with alopecia areata. Some clones in this sample may be carry-over from other donors' samples.

The chain is built from TRBV2 and TRBJ1-3; D remains ambiguous. The CDR3 runs 13 residues. The V end was cut by 8 bases, the J end by 2 bases, with 10 bases between. Per germline, CDR1 SNHLY and CDR2 FYNNEI. In DNA, the CDR3 is TGTGCCAGCGTGGGGAATCCTGGAAACACCATATATTTT. Amino acids: CASVGNPGNTIYF.

Written as DNA, the CDR3 is TGCGCCAGTCGAACAGGTTTCAACACCGGGGAGCTGTTTTTT. Translated, it gives CASRTGFNTGELFF. The chain is built from TRBV5-1 and TRBJ2-2; maybe TRBD1 (5 bases). V was clipped by 8 bases and J by 2 bases, with 13 bases between them. The germline gives CDR1 SGHRS, CDR2 YFSETQ. The CDR3 has 14 amino acids.